A single sample gave rise to the 6 T cell receptor beta chains below, sequenced in a study of control samples from healthy donors and cancer patients. Clones were read by immunoSEQ multiplex PCR, and TCRdb kept only the in-frame ones, dropping some. Here the sample spans under 200,000 clones, 91% being singletons. The specimen was blood. The receptors originated from a woman younger than 45 in good health.

Of note for this clone: Other DNA sequences in the same sample also yield this CDR3. The J gene is TRBJ1-2, the V gene TRBV2; 7 nucleotides agree with TRBD1. CDR3 size: 12 residues. J lost 5 bases, V lost 3 bases, and 0 bases had no gene match. The germline gives CDR1 SNHLY, CDR2 FYNNEI. The CDR3 protein is CASSDRGYGYTF. CDR3 nucleotides: TGTGCCAGCAGTGACAGGGGGTATGGCTACACCTTC.

The rearrangement uses TRBV5-5 and TRBJ1-1, with D tentatively TRBD1 (6 bases). The germline V gene has CDR1 SGHKS and CDR2 YYEKEE (reference sequence). Trimming removed 0 bases at V and 1 base at J, with 13 bases between. CDR3 length: 16 amino acids. DNA for the CDR3: TGTGCCAGCAGCTTGGGGGGGCAGGGGCCGAACACTGAAGCTTTCTTT. Its translation is CASSLGGQGPNTEAFF.

The chain carries TRBV7-3 and TRBJ2-7, with D possibly being TRBD2 (5 bases). Germline CDR1 and CDR2: SGHTA and FQGTGA. Trimming pared 2 bases from V and 3 bases from J, leaving 8 bases between. This CDR3 comprises 13 residues. The CDR3 DNA reads as TGTGCCAGCAGCTTAGGACGGGACTACGAGCAGTACTTC. This translates into CASSLGRDYEQYF.

This chain links TRBV5-1 with TRBJ1-2, with TRBD1 as a possible D gene (6 bases). This CDR3 spans 13 amino acids. Germline V gene data show CDR1 as SGHRS and CDR2 as YFSETQ. The V and J ends lost 0 bases and 5 bases respectively, with 8 bases between them. Here the CDR3 reads CASSLAGEYGYTF. The CDR3 coding sequence is TGCGCCAGCAGCTTGGCAGGGGAATATGGCTACACCTTC.

The gene calls are TRBV9 and TRBJ1-3, with D uncertain. CDR3 length equals 15 residues. The germline CDR1 and CDR2 sequences are SGDLS and YYNGEE. Trimming shortened V by 0 bases and J by 0 bases, and 7 bases separated the two germline ends. The CDR3 is CASSVGRRSGNTIYF. The CDR3 DNA is TGTGCCAGCAGCGTAGGCCGGCGCTCTGGAAACACCATATATTTT. Full variable domain (outside the CDR3, taken from reference TRBV9 and TRBJ1-3): DSGVTQTPKHLITATGQRVTLRCSPRSGDLSVYWYQQSLDQGLQFLIQYYNGEERAKGNILERFSAQQFPDLHSELNLSSLELGDSALYFCASSVGRRSGNTIYFGEGSWLTVV.

This chain uses TRBV1 with TRBJ2-2; the DNA was not used to check the table's D call, TRBD2. TRBV1 has pseudogene status. The CDR3 loop spans 16 amino acids. The CDR3 coding sequence is TGCACCAGCAGCCAAATAGCGGGAAGGTCCACCGGGGAGCTGTTTTTT. This encodes CTSSQIAGRSTGELFF.